This T cell receptor (beta chain) was sequenced for a study of blood T cell repertoires in COVID-19. Study-level information: The United States, Italy and Spain provided the acute and convalescent COVID-19 samples. PBMCs, B-cell-depleted T cells, or T cells provided the cDNA or gDNA that made up the material.

Original processing methods: Reference gene primer amplification yielded estimated nucleated cell counts. This table comes from immunoSEQ multiplex PCR, and its TCRdb copy is limited to in-frame clones, with some not included. D and trimming come from the DNA, and the V and J calls and clone size come from that table. The sample lists around 110,000 clones; around nine tenths were seen once. Germline values: CDR1 SGHTA, CDR2 FQGNSA. V trimming: 5 bases; J trimming: 1 base; junction bases outside the gene matches: 11. CDR3 length equals 17 residues. The chain joins TRBV7-2 to TRBJ2-4; 7 bases align to TRBD2. The source material was peripheral blood. The clonotype originates from a woman younger than 45 with acute or convalescent COVID-19. The CDR3, as DNA: TGTGCCAGCAGCACGTACGGGAGGTTGGTGGCCAAAAACATTCAGTACTTC. This codes for CASSTYGRLVAKNIQYF.